Listed here is a single T cell receptor beta chain. The junction differs from germline at one of its ends, possibly a read error. Sequencing was performed with immunoSEQ multiplex PCR; in TCRdb, only in-frame clones are kept and a portion is missing. The sample includes approximately 40,000 clones, approximately 84% of them seen just once. The CDR3 contains 14 residues. Germline V gene data show CDR1 as SSHAT and CDR2 as FNYEAQ (reference sequence). This entry is derived from a study of memory CD4+ T cells and cytomegalovirus serostatus. The sort gate was single viable CD3+CD4+CD8-CD45RO+ cells for memory CD4+ T cells. Serum IgG to CMV pp150, pp28, p38 and p52 defined serostatus.

The rearrangement links TRBV7-7 to TRBJ2-5; 8 nucleotides match TRBD2. Sequencing input: memory CD4+ T cells from blood. This TCR was recovered from an adult in good health and CMV-seronegative. CDR3 DNA: TGTGCTAGCAGCTTAGGGACTAGTCGAGAGACCCAGTACTTC. Its translation: CASSLGTSRETQYF.